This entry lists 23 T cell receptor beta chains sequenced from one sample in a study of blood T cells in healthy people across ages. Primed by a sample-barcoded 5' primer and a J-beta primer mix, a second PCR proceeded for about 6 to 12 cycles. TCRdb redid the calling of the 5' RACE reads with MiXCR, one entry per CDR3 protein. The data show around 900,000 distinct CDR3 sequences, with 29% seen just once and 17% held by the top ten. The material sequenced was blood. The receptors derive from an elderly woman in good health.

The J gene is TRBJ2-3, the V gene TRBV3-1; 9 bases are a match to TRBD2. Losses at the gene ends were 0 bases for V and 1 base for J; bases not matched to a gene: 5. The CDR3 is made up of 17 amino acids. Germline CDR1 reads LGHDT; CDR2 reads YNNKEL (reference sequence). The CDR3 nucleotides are TGTGCCAGCAGCCAAGATGCGGGAGGGCGGGGCACAGATACGCAGTATTTT. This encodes CASSQDAGGRGTDTQYF.

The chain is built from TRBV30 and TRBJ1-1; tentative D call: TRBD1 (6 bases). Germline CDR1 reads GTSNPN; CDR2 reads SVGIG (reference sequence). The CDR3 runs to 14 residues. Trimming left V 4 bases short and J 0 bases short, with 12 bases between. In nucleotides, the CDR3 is TGTGCCTGGAACCTACAGGGCATGAACACTGAAGCTTTCTTT. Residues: CAWNLQGMNTEAFF. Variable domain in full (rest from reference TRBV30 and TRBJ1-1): SQTIHQWPATLVQPVGSPLSLECTVEGTSNPNLYWYRQAAGRGLQLLFYSVGIGQISSEVPQNLSASRPQDRQFILSSKKLLLSDSGFYLCAWNLQGMNTEAFFGQGTRLTVV.

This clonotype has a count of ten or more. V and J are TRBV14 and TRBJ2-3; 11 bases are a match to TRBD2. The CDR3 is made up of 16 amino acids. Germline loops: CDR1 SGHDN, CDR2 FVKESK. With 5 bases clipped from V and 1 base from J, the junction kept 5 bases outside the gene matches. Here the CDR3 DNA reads TGTGCCAGCAGCGTTTCTAGCGGGGGGCGCACAGATACGCAGTATTTT. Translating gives CASSVSSGGRTDTQYF.

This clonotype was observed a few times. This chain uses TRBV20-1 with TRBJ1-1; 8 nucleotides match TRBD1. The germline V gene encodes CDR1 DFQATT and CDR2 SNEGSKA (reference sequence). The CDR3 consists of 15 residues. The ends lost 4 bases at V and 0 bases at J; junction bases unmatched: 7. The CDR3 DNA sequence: TGCAGTGCTAAGACAGGGGCACCCATGAACACTGAAGCTTTCTTT. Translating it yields CSAKTGAPMNTEAFF.

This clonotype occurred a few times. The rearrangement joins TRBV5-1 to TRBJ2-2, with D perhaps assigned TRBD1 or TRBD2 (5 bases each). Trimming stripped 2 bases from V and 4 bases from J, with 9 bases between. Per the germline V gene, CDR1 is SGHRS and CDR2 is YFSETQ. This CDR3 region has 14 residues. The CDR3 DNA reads TGCGCCAGCAGCTTCTCTGGGACCACCGGGGAGCTGTTTTTT. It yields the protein CASSFSGTTGELFF.

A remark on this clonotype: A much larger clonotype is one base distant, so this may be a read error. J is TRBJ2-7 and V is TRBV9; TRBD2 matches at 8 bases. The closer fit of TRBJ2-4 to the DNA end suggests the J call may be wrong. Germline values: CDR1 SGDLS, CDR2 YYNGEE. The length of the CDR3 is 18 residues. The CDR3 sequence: CTSSDSHPGTREENIQYF. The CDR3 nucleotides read TGTACCAGCAGCGACTCCCACCCGGGGACTAGGGAGGAAAACATTCAGTACTTC.

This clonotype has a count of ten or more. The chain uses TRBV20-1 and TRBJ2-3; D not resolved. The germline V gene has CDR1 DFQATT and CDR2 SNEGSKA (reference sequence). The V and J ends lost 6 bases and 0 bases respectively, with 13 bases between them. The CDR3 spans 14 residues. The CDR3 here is CSAAGPLSTDTQYF. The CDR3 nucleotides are TGCAGTGCCGCCGGACCTTTGAGCACAGATACGCAGTATTTT.

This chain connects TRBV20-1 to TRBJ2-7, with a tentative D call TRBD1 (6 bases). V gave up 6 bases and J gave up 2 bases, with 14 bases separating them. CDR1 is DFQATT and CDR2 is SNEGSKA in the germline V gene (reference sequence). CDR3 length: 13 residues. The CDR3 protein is CSAFPDRTYEQYF. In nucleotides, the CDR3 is TGCAGTGCCTTCCCTGACAGGACCTACGAGCAGTACTTC.

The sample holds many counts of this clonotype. The CDR3 reads CATLTGGTYEQYF. The CDR3 DNA sequence: TGTGCCACCCTGACGGGGGGGACCTACGAGCAGTACTTC. The genes are TRBV28 and TRBJ2-7; 8 bases line up with TRBD2. After removal of 10 bases from V and 2 bases from J, the junction contained 7 bases not matched to a gene. CDR3 length equals 13 residues. From germline, CDR1 is MDHEN and CDR2 SYDVKM.

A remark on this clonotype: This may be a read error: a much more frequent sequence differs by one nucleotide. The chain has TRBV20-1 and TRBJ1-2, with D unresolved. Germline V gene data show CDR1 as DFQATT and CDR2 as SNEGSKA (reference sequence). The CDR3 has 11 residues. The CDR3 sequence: CRARGGDGYTF. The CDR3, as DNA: TGCAGGGCTAGAGGAGGCGATGGCTACACCTTC.

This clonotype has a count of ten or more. DNA of the CDR3: TGTGCCAGCAGTCACAAGGGACTACAAGAGACCCAGTACTTC. This sequence encodes CASSHKGLQETQYF. The chain uses TRBV27 and TRBJ2-5; 7 positions agree with TRBD2. This CDR3 contains 14 residues. Germline-derived CDR1 and CDR2 are MNHEY and SMNVEV (reference sequence). J lost 2 bases, V lost 5 bases, and 5 bases had no gene match.

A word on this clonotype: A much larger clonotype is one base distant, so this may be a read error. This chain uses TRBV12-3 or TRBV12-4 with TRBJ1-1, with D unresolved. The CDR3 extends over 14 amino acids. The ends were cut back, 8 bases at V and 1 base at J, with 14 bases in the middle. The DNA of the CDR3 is TGTGCCAGCGGGGATGACATGCCGAACACTGAAGCTTTCTTT. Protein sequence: CASGDDMPNTEAFF.

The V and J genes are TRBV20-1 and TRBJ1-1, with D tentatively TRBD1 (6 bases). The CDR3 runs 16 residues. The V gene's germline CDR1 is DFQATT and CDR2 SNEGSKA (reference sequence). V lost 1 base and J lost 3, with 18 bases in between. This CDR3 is CSARGWGGKEYTEAFF. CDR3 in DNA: TGCAGTGCTAGAGGTTGGGGGGGCAAGGAGTACACTGAAGCTTTCTTT.

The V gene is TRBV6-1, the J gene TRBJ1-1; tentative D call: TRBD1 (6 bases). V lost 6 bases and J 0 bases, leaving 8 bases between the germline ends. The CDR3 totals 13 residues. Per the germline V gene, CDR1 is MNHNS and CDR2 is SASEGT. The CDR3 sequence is CASRRQVNTEAFF. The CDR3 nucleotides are TGTGCCAGCAGAAGACAGGTGAACACTGAAGCTTTCTTT.

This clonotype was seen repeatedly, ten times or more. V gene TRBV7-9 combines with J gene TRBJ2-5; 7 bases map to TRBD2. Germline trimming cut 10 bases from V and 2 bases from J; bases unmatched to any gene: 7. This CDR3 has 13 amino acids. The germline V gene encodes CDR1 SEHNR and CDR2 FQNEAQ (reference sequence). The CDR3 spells CATLEAGQETQYF. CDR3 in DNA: TGTGCCACCCTCGAAGCGGGGCAAGAGACCCAGTACTTC.

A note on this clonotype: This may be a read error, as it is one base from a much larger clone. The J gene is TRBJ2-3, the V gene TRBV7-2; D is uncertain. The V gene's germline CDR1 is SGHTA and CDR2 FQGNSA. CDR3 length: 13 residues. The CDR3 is CASSFDKADAQYF. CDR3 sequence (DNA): TGTGCCAGCAGCTTCGACAAAGCAGATGCGCAGTATTTT. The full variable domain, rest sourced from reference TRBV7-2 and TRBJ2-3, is GAGVSQSPSNKVTEKGKDVELRCDPISGHTALYWYRQSLGQGLEFLIYFQGNSAPDKSGLPSDRFSAERTGGSVSTLTIQRTQQEDSAVYLCASSFDKADAQYFGPGTRLTVL.

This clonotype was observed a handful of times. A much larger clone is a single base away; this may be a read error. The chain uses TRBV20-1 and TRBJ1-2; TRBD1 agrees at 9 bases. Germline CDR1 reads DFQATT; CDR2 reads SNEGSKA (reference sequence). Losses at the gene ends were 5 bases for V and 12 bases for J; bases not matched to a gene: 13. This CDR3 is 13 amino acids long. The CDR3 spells CSAPGTGNQGHTF. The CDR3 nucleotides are TGCAGTGCTCCAGGGACAGGGAATCAGGGCCACACCTTC.

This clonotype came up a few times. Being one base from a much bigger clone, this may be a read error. The CDR3 DNA follows: TGTGCCAGCAGTTTTTGGAGGGACAGGGGGAATGAGCAGTACTTC. This translates into CASSFWRDRGNEQYF. This chain connects TRBV27 to TRBJ2-5, with TRBD1 matching 11 bases. The CDR3 spans 15 residues. V dropped 3 bases and J dropped 11; count of bases not matched to a gene: 11. Germline CDR1 is MNHEY and CDR2 is SMNVEV (reference sequence).

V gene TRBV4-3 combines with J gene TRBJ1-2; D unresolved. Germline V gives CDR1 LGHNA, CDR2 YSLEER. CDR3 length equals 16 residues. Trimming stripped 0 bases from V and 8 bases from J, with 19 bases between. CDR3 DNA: TGCGCCAGCAGCCAAGATTGGGGAGGGAGGAAGACGGGCTACACCTTC. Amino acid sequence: CASSQDWGGRKTGYTF.

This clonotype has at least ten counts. The CDR3 loop is CASSLPLAVQETQYF. CDR3 DNA sequence: TGCGCCAGCAGCTTGCCCCTAGCGGTCCAAGAGACCCAGTACTTC. The V gene is TRBV5-1, the J gene TRBJ2-5; 7 bases are a match to TRBD2. J lost 1 base, V lost 1 base, and 4 bases had no gene match. Germline assignment: CDR1 SGHRS and CDR2 YFSETQ. The CDR3 is 15 residues long.

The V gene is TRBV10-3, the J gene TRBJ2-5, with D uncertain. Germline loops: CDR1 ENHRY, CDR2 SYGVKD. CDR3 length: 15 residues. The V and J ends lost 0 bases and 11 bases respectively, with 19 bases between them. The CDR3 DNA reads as TGTGCCATCAGTGAGTCTGGCTCCGGGTCCAATGAGCAGTACTTC. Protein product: CAISESGSGSNEQYF.

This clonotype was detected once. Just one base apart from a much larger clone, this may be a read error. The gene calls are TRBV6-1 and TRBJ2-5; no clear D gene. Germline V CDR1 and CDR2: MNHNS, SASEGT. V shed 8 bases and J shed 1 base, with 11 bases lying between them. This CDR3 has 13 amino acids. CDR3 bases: TGTGCCAGCCAGGTGGCGAGCCAAGAGACCCAGTACTTC. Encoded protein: CASQVASQETQYF.

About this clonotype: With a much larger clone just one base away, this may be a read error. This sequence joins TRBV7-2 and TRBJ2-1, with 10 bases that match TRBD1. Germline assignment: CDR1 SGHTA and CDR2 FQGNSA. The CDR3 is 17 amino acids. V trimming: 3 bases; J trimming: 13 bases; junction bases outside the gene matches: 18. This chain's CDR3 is CASSLGTGVVGQNIQFF. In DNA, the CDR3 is TGTGCCAGCAGCTTGGGGACAGGGGTTGTCGGTCAAAACATTCAGTTCTTC.